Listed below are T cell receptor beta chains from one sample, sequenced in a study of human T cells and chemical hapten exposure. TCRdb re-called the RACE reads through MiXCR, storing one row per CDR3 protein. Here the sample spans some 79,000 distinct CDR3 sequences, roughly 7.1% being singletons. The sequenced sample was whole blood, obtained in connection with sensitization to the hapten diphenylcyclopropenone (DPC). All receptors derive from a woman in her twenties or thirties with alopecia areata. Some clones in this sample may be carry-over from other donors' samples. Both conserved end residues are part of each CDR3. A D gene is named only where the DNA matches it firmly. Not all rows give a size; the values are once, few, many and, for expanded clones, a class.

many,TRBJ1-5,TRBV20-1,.,TGCAGTGCTAGTTTAGGACAGCCCCAGCATTTT,CSASLGQPQHF
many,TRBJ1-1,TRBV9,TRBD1,TGTGCCAGCAGAGGACAGGGTTTCAGCACTGAAGCTTTCTTT,CASRGQGFSTEAFF
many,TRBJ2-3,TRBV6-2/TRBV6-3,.,TGTGCCAGCAGTTACCGCATAAGGAGCCAATTAGATACGCAGTATTTT,CASSYRIRSQLDTQYF
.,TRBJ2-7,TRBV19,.,TGTGCCAGTAGTCCGTTAGAGGGTCACTACGAGCAGTACTTC,CASSPLEGHYEQYF
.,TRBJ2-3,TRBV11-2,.,TGTGCCAGCAGCTTAGGTCGAGAGAGAGCAGATACGCAGTATTTT,CASSLGRERADTQYF
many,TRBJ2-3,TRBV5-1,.,TGCGCCAGCAGCTTGTCTGGCCTAGCGACAGATACGCAGTATTTT,CASSLSGLATDTQYF
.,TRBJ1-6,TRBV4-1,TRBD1,TGCGCCAGCAGCCAAGATTATCACAGGGGTAATTCACCCCTCCACTTT,CASSQDYHRGNSPLHF
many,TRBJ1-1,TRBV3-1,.,TGTGCCAGCAGCCATGGGCCTGAGGGGTGGTCTGAAGCTTTCTTT,CASSHGPEGWSEAFF
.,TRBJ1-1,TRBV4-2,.,TGTGCCAGCAGCCAAGGACGAACAGGGAGGAACACTGAAGCTTTCTTT,CASSQGRTGRNTEAFF
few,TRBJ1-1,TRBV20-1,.,TGCAGTGCTAGAGACTTAAAAAGGGATCGGACTGAAGCTTTCTTT,CSARDLKRDRTEAFF
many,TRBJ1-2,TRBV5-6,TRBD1,TGTGCCAGCAGCGTGAGCCCGGGACAGCGAAGCTACACCTTC,CASSVSPGQRSYTF
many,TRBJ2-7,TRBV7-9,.,TGTGCCAGCAGCCAGGGGTCCTACGAGCAGTACTTC,CASSQGSYEQYF
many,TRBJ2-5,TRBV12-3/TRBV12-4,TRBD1,TGTGCCAGCAGTTCTTGGTTATGGGACAGGGGGCAAGAGACCCAGTACTTC,CASSSWLWDRGQETQYF
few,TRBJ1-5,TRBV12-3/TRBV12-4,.,TGTGCCAGCAGTTTTACGGGTAGCAATCAGCCCCAGCATTTT,CASSFTGSNQPQHF
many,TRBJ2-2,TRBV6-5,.,TGTGCCAGCAGGCGGATGGGGACAAACACCGGGGAGCTGTTTTTT,CASRRMGTNTGELFF
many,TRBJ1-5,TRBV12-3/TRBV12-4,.,TGTGCCAGCAGACCCGACAGTAATCAGCCCCAGCATTTT,CASRPDSNQPQHF
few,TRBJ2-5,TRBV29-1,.,TGCAGCGTTGCTCGACAGGCACGCGAACGGGGAGAGACCCAGTACTTC,CSVARQARERGETQYF
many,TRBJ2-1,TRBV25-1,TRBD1,TGTGCCAGCAGAGACAGGGTGGGGTACAATGAGCAGTTCTTC,CASRDRVGYNEQFF
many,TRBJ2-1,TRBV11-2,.,TGTGCCAGCAGCTTAGTTTACCTCCGGGGGGCGGGAAATGAGCAGTTCTTC,CASSLVYLRGAGNEQFF
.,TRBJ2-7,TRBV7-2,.,TGTGCCAGCAGGCTTTTTGAGGCTAGCGAGCAGTACTTC,CASRLFEASEQYF
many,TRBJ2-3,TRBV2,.,TGTGCCAGGGGGACTAGCACAGATACGCAGTATTTT,CARGTSTDTQYF
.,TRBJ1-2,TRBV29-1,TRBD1,TGCAGCGTTGAAGGACAGGGCTATGGCTACACCTTC,CSVEGQGYGYTF
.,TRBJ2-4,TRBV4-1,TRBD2,TGCGCCAGCAGCCAAGGCGGCGGGGGGACGAGAAACATTCAGTACTTC,CASSQGGGGTRNIQYF
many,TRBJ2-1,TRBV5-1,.,TGCGCCAGCAGCTTCGGACTGAATAACAAGGATGAGCAGTTCTTC,CASSFGLNNKDEQFF
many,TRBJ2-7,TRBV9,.,TGTGCCAGCAGCCTTACCTACGAGCAGTACTTC,CASSLTYEQYF
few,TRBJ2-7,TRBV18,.,TGTGCCAGCTCACCACCCGTGGGCGGTGGCTACGAGCAGTACTTC,CASSPPVGGGYEQYF
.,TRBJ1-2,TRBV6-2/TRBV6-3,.,TGTGCCAGCAGTTACGGAGTCTGGAATGGCTACACCTTC,CASSYGVWNGYTF
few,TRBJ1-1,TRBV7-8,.,TGTGCCAGCAGCTTAGTGAGGACGGGGAACACTGAAGCTTTCTTT,CASSLVRTGNTEAFF
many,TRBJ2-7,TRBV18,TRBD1,TGTGCCAGCTCACCACCGCTGGGACAGGGGCCCTACGAGCAGTACTTC,CASSPPLGQGPYEQYF
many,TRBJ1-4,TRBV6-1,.,TGTGCCAGCAGCCTCTTGCAGGATTCCTACGAAAAACTGTTTTTT,CASSLLQDSYEKLFF
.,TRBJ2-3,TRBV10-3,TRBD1,TGTGCCATCAGTGACTGGACAGGGAGATTCGCCGATACGCAGTATTTT,CAISDWTGRFADTQYF
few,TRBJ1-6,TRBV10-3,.,TGTGCCATCAGGGGGACACTCAGCTCCTATAATTCACCCCTCCACTTT,CAIRGTLSSYNSPLHF
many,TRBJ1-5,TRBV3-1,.,TGTGCCAGCAGCCAAGATCGCAATCAGCCCCAGCATTTT,CASSQDRNQPQHF
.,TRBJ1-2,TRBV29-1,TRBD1,TGCAGCGTTGTGACAGGGATGAACTATGGCTACACCTTC,CSVVTGMNYGYTF
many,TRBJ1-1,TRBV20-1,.,TGCAGTGTTAGAGGGATCGCTGAAGCTTTCTTT,CSVRGIAEAFF
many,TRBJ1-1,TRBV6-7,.,TGTGCCAGCAGTTACGCGCAGAGAAGGGAGGAGGACACTGAAGCTTTCTTT,CASSYAQRREEDTEAFF
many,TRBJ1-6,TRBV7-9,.,TGTGCCAGCAGCTTAGGATGGAATAATTCACCCCTCCACTTT,CASSLGWNNSPLHF
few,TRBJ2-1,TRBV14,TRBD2,TGTGCCAGCAGCTTTCGGACTAGCGGTTGGTTTAATGAGCAGTTCTTC,CASSFRTSGWFNEQFF
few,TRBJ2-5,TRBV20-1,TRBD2,TGCAGTGCACCTCCCGGGGGGGCGGGTGATGAGACCCAGTACTTC,CSAPPGGAGDETQYF
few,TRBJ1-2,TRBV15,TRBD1,TGTGCCACCAGCAGATTAGCCGGGACAGGGGCCGCCTATGGCTACACCTTC,CATSRLAGTGAAYGYTF
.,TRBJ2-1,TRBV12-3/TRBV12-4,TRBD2,TGTGCCAGCAGTCTCTACCTAGCGGGATCCTACAATGAGCAGTTCTTC,CASSLYLAGSYNEQFF
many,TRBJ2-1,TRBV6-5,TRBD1,TGTGCCAGCAGTGGAGGACAGGGCCTGCTCTACAATGAGCAGTTCTTC,CASSGGQGLLYNEQFF
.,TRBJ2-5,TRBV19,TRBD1,TGTGCCAGTAGTATAGCGAACAGGGGGCAAGAGACCCAGTACTTC,CASSIANRGQETQYF